This T cell receptor beta chain was identified in a study of graft-versus-host responses after intestinal transplantation. In the study overall: Isolated intestinal, liver-intestinal, or multivisceral transplants had been given to the recipients.

V lost 3 bases and J lost 3; bases outside the gene matches: 3. Germline CDR1 and CDR2: SGHTA and FQGNSA. The CDR3 consists of 15 residues. Here immunoSEQ multiplex PCR was the method, and the copy in TCRdb shows in-frame clones only, minus some. The table shows about 47,000 clones, with 80% to 95% occurring only once. The starting material was PBMCs, obtained around 800 days after a first intestinal transplant, on the day of a second. The genes are TRBV7-2 and TRBJ2-2, with 8 bases aligning to TRBD2. The sequence was collected from a human patient who received an intestinal transplant, so some T cells may come from the graft donor. CDR3 in amino acids: CASSFQAGDTGELFF. CDR3 DNA: TGTGCCAGCAGCTTTCAAGCGGGAGACACCGGGGAGCTGTTTTTT.